The rows below give T cell receptor beta chains drawn from one sample of a study of T cell changes during pregnancy in multiple sclerosis. Profiled with immunoSEQ multiplex PCR; TCRdb holds only in-frame clones, not every one. The sample contains about 58,000 clones, roughly nine tenths of which appear only once. The specimen comprised CD4+ T cells from peripheral blood mononuclear cells, sampled after pregnancy. Receptor source: a female donor in good health, enrolled as a control in a pregnancy study. Both conserved end residues are part of each CDR3. D genes are given only for firm matches. The listing skips clone size in some rows; elsewhere it reads once, few, many or a size class.

NA TRBJ1-1 TRBV6-5 NA TGTGCCAGCAGTTACTTCAGCCAGGGGAACACTGAAGCTTTCTTT CASSYFSQGNTEAFF
TRBD2 TRBJ2-7 TRBV2 NA TGTGCCAGCAGCCCTATGCTAGCGGGGGCTTACGAGCAGTACTTC CASSPMLAGAYEQYF
TRBD2 TRBJ2-1 TRBV5-6 NA TGTGCCAGCAGACTCCGGGACTATGCCAACAATGAGCAGTTCTTC CASRLRDYANNEQFF
NA TRBJ1-6 TRBV27 NA TGTGCCAGTTCGACCAGGGAAGGTTCACCCCTCCACTTT CASSTREGSPLHF
NA TRBJ1-2 TRBV10-2 NA TGCGCCAGCAGTGAGCAGGGTTGGGGCTACACCTTC CASSEQGWGYTF
NA TRBJ1-3 TRBV7-2 NA TGTGCCAGCAGCCCGTGGACAAGGCCTGGAAACACCATATATTTT CASSPWTRPGNTIYF
NA TRBJ2-3 TRBV5-1 NA TGCGCCAACAGCACCACTAGTCCCGCCACAGATACGCAGTATTTT CANSTTSPATDTQYF
NA TRBJ1-4 TRBV30 NA TGTGCCGCGTTTGTTCAGGGAAACACGTTTTTT CAAFVQGNTFF
TRBD1 TRBJ1-1 TRBV19 NA TGTGCCAGTAGTATAAGGACAGGGGGAGCTGAAGCTTTCTTT CASSIRTGGAEAFF
NA TRBJ1-4 TRBV9 NA TGTGCCAGCAGCGTAGGTACCGTTACGAAGGGGACTAATGAAAAACTGTTTTTT CASSVGTVTKGTNEKLFF
NA TRBJ2-5 TRBV2 NA TGTGCCAGCAGTGAAGTCCCAGGAGAGACCCAGTACTTC CASSEVPGETQYF
NA TRBJ2-5 TRBV2 NA TGTGCCAGCACCGAGAACGATGAGACCCAGTACTTC CASTENDETQYF
NA TRBJ2-7 TRBV7-3 once TGTGCCAGCAGCCCTTCGGTGGTCCACGAGCAGTACTTC CASSPSVVHEQYF
TRBD2 TRBJ2-1 TRBV14 NA TGTGCCAGCAGCCGACCGGGACTAGCGGTCAATGAGCAGTTCTTC CASSRPGLAVNEQFF
NA TRBJ2-1 TRBV4-2 NA TGTGCCAGCAGCCAAGAATCGAACAGGGCCACCTCCTACAATGAGCAGTTCTTC CASSQESNRATSYNEQFF
NA TRBJ2-1 TRBV11-3 NA TGTGCCAGCAGCTCATCTAGTGACAATGAGCAGTTCTTC CASSSSSDNEQFF
TRBD2 TRBJ2-3 TRBV7-2 NA TGTGCCAGCAGCTCACTAGCGCGTCCGGTCACAGATACGCAGTATTTT CASSSLARPVTDTQYF
NA TRBJ1-6 TRBV6-1 once TGTGCCAGCCGTGAACTTGGAGGGGCGGATAGTTCACCCCTCCACTTT CASRELGGADSSPLHF
TRBD1 TRBJ1-2 TRBV7-2 NA TGTGCCAGCAGCTCAGGGACAGGGAAGCGGTATGGCTACACCTTC CASSSGTGKRYGYTF
NA TRBJ1-2 TRBV13 NA TGTGCCAGCAGCTTCCAGGGGCGGGCTAACTATGGCTACACCTTC CASSFQGRANYGYTF
NA TRBJ1-1 TRBV14 NA TGTGCCAGCAGCCGACAGCCGATGGACACTGAAGCTTTCTTT CASSRQPMDTEAFF
NA TRBJ1-1 TRBV6-1 few TGTGCCAGCATCAGCTACAGTACTGAAGCTTTCTTT CASISYSTEAFF
NA TRBJ1-3 TRBV5-1 once TGCGCCAGCAGCTTGGACAGAAGCTCTGGAAACACCATATATTTT CASSLDRSSGNTIYF
TRBD1 TRBJ1-5 TRBV5-8 NA TGTGCCAGCACGGGGGACAGGCGGTTAAGCAATCAGCCCCAGCATTTT CASTGDRRLSNQPQHF
TRBD2 TRBJ2-3 TRBV7-9 once TGTGCCAGCAGCTCTCAGCGGGGGATGAGCACAGATACGCAGTATTTT CASSSQRGMSTDTQYF
TRBD2 TRBJ2-1 TRBV6-6 NA TGTGCCAGCAGCCCCTTAGCGGGGGGGCGGGATGAGCAGTTCTTC CASSPLAGGRDEQFF
TRBD1 TRBJ2-1 TRBV9 NA TGTGCCAGCAGCGCTTCGGGACAGGGGGCTAGTGAGCAGTTCTTC CASSASGQGASEQFF
NA TRBJ2-7 TRBV4-2 once TGTGCCAGCAGCCAAGTTGGGGAGTCCTACGAGCAGTACTTC CASSQVGESYEQYF
TRBD2 TRBJ2-1 TRBV7-2 once TGTGCCAGCAGCTTGGGACTAGCAGGGGCCCAGTTCTTC CASSLGLAGAQFF
TRBD1 TRBJ1-2 TRBV19 NA TGTGCCAGTAGTCCCGCGGGGGACAGGGGGTCCGGCGGCTACACCTTC CASSPAGDRGSGGYTF
NA TRBJ1-5 TRBV29-1 NA TGCAGCGTTGGTGTTTACGGGCAGCCCCAGCATTTT CSVGVYGQPQHF
NA TRBJ1-2 TRBV28 NA TGTGCCAGCAGTTTCCACTGGGGGGGGCGCACTTCTGGCTACACCTTC CASSFHWGGRTSGYTF
NA TRBJ2-7 TRBV14 NA TGTGCCAGCAGCCAAGTTGGAGGGGCCCTCTACGAGCAGTACTTC CASSQVGGALYEQYF
NA TRBJ1-4 TRBV5-8 once TGTGCCAGCAGCTTGGCCTCGAACAGGGAAGGTAAAAAACTGTTTTTT CASSLASNREGKKLFF
NA TRBJ1-2 TRBV4-1 NA TGCGCCAGCAGCCAAGACCCTCTCGGCTATGGCTACACCTTC CASSQDPLGYGYTF
NA TRBJ1-1 TRBV19 NA TGTGCCAGTAGTATCTCTCCACAGTCCGAAGCTTTCTTT CASSISPQSEAFF
NA TRBJ1-6 TRBV18 NA TGTGCCAGCTCACCAGAGGTTGGAGGGATTGTGCCCCTCCACTTT CASSPEVGGIVPLHF